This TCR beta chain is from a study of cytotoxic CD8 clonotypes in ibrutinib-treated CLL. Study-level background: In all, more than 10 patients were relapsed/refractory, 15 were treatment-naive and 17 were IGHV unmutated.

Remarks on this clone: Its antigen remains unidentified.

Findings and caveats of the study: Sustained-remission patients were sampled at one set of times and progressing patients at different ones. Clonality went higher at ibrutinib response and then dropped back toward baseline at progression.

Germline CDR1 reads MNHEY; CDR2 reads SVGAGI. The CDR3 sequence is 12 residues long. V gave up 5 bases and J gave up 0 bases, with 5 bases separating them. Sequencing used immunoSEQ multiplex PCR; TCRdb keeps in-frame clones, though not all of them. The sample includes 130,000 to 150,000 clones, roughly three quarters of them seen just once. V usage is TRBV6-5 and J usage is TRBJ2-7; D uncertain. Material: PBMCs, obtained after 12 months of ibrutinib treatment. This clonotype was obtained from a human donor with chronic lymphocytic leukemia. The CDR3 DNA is TGTGCCAGCAGTAAGGGCTCCTACGAGCAGTACTTC. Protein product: CASSKGSYEQYF.